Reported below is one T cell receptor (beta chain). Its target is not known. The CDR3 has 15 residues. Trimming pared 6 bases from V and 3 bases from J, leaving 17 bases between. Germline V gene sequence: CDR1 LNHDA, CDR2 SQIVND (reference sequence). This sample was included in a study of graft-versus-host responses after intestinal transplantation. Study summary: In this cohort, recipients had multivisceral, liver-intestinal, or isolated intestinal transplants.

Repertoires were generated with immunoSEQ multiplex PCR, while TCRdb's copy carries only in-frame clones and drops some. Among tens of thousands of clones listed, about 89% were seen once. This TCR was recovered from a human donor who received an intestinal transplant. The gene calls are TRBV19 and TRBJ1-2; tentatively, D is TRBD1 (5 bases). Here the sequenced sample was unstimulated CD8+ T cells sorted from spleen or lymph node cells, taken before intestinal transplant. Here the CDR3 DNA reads TGTGCCAGTAGCTTCGACAGTTCGGGGGACTATGGCTACACCTTC. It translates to CASSFDSSGDYGYTF.